This T cell receptor (beta chain) was retrieved from a study of T cells after yellow fever vaccination. Study-wide context: Low-cell-number fractions underwent preparation using SMART-Seq v4 Ultra Low Input.

A remark on this clonotype: Its antigen is currently unknown.

Study-wide findings and caveats: Among all clonotypes, a small share was observed in both CD4 and CD8 compartments. The booster saw the reappearance of most primary-vaccination clones (around 96% CD4, 88% CD8).

V lost 6 bases to trimming and J lost 0 bases; unmatched junction nucleotides: 7. Germline V gene data show CDR1 as SGHVS and CDR2 as FQNEAQ. The CDR3 extends over 15 amino acids. Production of TCR cDNA was by 5'RACE template switching, which also added a universal primer site and UMIs. Using its own MiXCR run on the 5' RACE reads, TCRdb lists one record per CDR3 protein. The table records nearly 550,000 distinct CDR3 sequences, roughly a fifth of them present only once. This TCR was sampled from a man younger than 40 who received the YFV17D yellow fever vaccine. The chain recombines TRBV7-8 with TRBJ2-7, with 8 bases fitting TRBD2. Sequenced here: PBMCs, sampled 15 days after the yellow fever booster vaccination. CDR3 nucleotides: TGTGCCAGCAGGCGGGCTAGCGGGCCCTCCTACGAGCAGTACTTC. Translation: CASRRASGPSYEQYF.